This T cell receptor (beta chain) was identified during a study of T-cell memory formation after mild COVID-19. Findings and limits, study-wide: Later expanders leaned CD4+, whereas day 15 to 85 contracting clones were balanced CD4/CD8. Within pre-infection memory, some responding clones were found, suggesting cross-reactive memory joined. Clones that contracted clustered mainly in CM and EM if CD4+ and in EMRA if CD8+.

TCRalpha and TCRbeta libraries used 5'RACE with constant-segment primers and UMIs. One entry per CDR3 protein results from TCRdb running MiXCR on the 5' RACE reads. The repertoire has about 350,000 distinct CDR3 sequences, about 13% of them found once; the top ten carry 20% to 25%. This CDR3 region has 14 residues. Trimming left V 1 base short and J 4 bases short, with 10 bases between. Germline-derived CDR1 and CDR2 are DFQATT and SNEGSKA (reference sequence). Note on this clonotype: What it binds is unknown.

This chain uses TRBV20-1 with TRBJ2-2, with D maybe TRBD2 (6 bases). Sequenced sample: PBMCs or a T cell subset sorted from them (not recorded which). The TCR originated in a man younger than 30 who had mild COVID-19 (a few samples of this study predate the infection). Cell type and time point are not known. The CDR3 nucleotides read TGCAGTGCTAGAGCTCCGGGAGCCACCGGGGAGCTGTTTTTT. Its protein is CSARAPGATGELFF.